The 18 T cell receptor beta chains reported below all come from one sample, sequenced in a study of identical twins. TCRdb ran MiXCR on the 5' RACE reads and lists one entry per CDR3 protein. The sample has roughly 230,000 distinct CDR3 sequences, about 8.9% seen once; the top ten hold 2.5% to 3.5%. This sample also belongs to another study, concerning yellow fever vaccine responses in identical twins.

Sequencing was performed on CD8+ T cells sorted from blood. The receptors come from a woman in her late teens or twenties in good health.

This clonotype showed up just a few times. The J gene is TRBJ2-7, the V gene TRBV7-8; D might be TRBD2 (6 bases). V dropped 4 bases and J dropped 3 bases, with 16 bases sitting between them. Germline values: CDR1 SGHVS, CDR2 FQNEAQ. CDR3 length: 15 residues. CDR3: CASSSWGLGIYEQYF. CDR3 bases: TGTGCCAGCAGCTCGTGGGGACTTGGGATCTACGAGCAGTACTTC.

This clonotype showed up many times. This chain joins TRBV20-1 and TRBJ1-1, with TRBD1 matching 7 bases. Unmatched junction bases numbered 3, after V lost 4 bases and J lost 4 bases. The length of the CDR3 is 12 residues. In germline, CDR1 is DFQATT, CDR2 SNEGSKA (reference sequence). Here the CDR3 DNA reads TGCAGTGCTAACAGGGGCGGCACTGAAGCTTTCTTT. This gives the protein CSANRGGTEAFF.

This clonotype was seen only a few times. The V and J genes are TRBV18 and TRBJ2-3, with D maybe TRBD2 (5 bases). Germline CDR1 is KGHSH and CDR2 is LQKENI. The CDR3 loop spans 13 amino acids. Trimming removed 2 bases from V and 6 bases from J, with 9 bases in between. The DNA for the CDR3 is TGTGCCAGCTCACCAAGCGCGGGTGATACGCAGTATTTT. It codes for CASSPSAGDTQYF.

This chain connects TRBV28 to TRBJ2-7; D not resolved. The CDR3 runs to 15 residues. The V and J ends lost 4 bases and 4 bases respectively, with 17 bases between them. Germline CDR1 MDHEN, CDR2 SYDVKM. CDR3 sequence reads: CASSSLVWGLYEQYF. The DNA for the CDR3 is TGTGCCAGCAGTTCTCTGGTGTGGGGTCTATACGAGCAGTACTTC.

This clonotype was counted between two and nine times. The chain carries TRBV2 and TRBJ2-7; 12 positions match TRBD2. CDR3 size: 17 residues. V was clipped by 3 bases and J by 0 bases; unmatched bases: 6. The V gene's germline CDR1 is SNHLY and CDR2 FYNNEI. CDR3: CASSDLAGGKISYEQYF. CDR3 nucleotide sequence: TGTGCCAGCAGTGATCTAGCGGGGGGGAAGATCTCCTACGAGCAGTACTTC.

The chain combines TRBV7-9 with TRBJ1-4, with D possibly being TRBD1 (5 bases). Germline V gene lookup returns CDR1 SEHNR and CDR2 FQNEAQ (reference sequence). The CDR3 consists of 13 residues. V was clipped by 4 bases and J by 5 bases, with 8 bases between them. The CDR3: CASSSRQNEKLFF. The CDR3 DNA follows: TGTGCCAGCAGCTCCCGACAGAATGAAAAACTGTTTTTT.

The rearrangement links TRBV27 to TRBJ1-2; weak D call: TRBD1 (6 bases). This CDR3 has 16 amino acids. CDR1 is MNHEY and CDR2 is SMNVEV in the germline V gene (reference sequence). V was trimmed by 3 bases and J by 2 bases, leaving 16 bases between them. The DNA for the CDR3 is TGTGCCAGCAGTTTCCACTGGGGGCCGGTCAACTATGGCTACACCTTC. It translates to CASSFHWGPVNYGYTF.

This clonotype was counted at least ten times. The chain combines TRBV7-9 with TRBJ1-1; 7 bases are a match to TRBD1. Germline V gene lookup returns CDR1 SEHNR and CDR2 FQNEAQ (reference sequence). Losses at the gene ends were 2 bases for V and 4 bases for J; bases not matched to a gene: 1. CDR3 length equals 13 residues. The CDR3 here is CASSLPGGTEAFF. The DNA of the CDR3 is TGTGCCAGCAGCTTACCAGGGGGCACTGAAGCTTTCTTT. Complete variable domain (other parts from reference TRBV7-9 and TRBJ1-1): DTGVSQNPRHKITKRGQNVTFRCDPISEHNRLYWYRQTLGQGPEFLTYFQNEAQLEKSRLLSDRFSAERPKGSFSTLEIQRTEQGDSAMYLCASSLPGGTEAFFGQGTRLTVV.

In this sample, this clonotype turned up many times. The CDR3 sequence: CASSPPGLQGQFF. The CDR3 DNA is TGTGCCAGCAGTCCCCCGGGACTTCAAGGGCAGTTCTTC. The genes are TRBV12-3 or TRBV12-4 and TRBJ2-1, with D possibly being TRBD2 (6 bases). The V end lost 5 bases, the J end lost 12 bases, and 17 bases lay between the germline ends. The CDR3 runs to 13 residues.

In this sample, this clonotype turned up a few times. The chain recombines TRBV6-2 or TRBV6-3 with TRBJ1-2; the D is unclear. The CDR3 is 14 amino acids. The germline gives CDR1 MNHEY, CDR2 SVGEGT. V was cut by 3 bases and J by 3 bases, with 11 bases left in between. CDR3 sequence: CASSYVTDYYGYTF. The CDR3, as DNA: TGTGCCAGCAGTTATGTGACGGACTACTATGGCTACACCTTC.

This clonotype was counted many times. The chain combines TRBV5-1 with TRBJ2-2; 7 nucleotides match TRBD1. CDR3 length: 17 residues. Germline V lookup: CDR1 SGHRS, CDR2 YFSETQ. V gave up 4 bases and J gave up 3 bases; unmatched junction bases: 12. DNA of the CDR3: TGCGCCAGCAGCCTATACCTCGACAGGGAAGACACCGGGGAGCTGTTTTTT. Amino acid sequence: CASSLYLDREDTGELFF.

In this sample, this clonotype turned up a few times. The rearrangement uses TRBV20-1 and TRBJ2-1; 11 bases are shared with TRBD2. The CDR3 consists of 18 residues. Unmatched junction bases numbered 12, after V lost 1 base and J lost 4 bases. The germline CDR1 and CDR2 sequences are DFQATT and SNEGSKA (reference sequence). Here the CDR3 DNA reads TGCAGTGCTAGAGTGGTTCTAGCGGGGGGCACGACTTACAATGAGCAGTTCTTC. Protein sequence: CSARVVLAGGTTYNEQFF.

This clonotype showed up just a few times. The J gene is TRBJ2-7, the V gene TRBV3-1; 9 positions agree with TRBD1. CDR1 and CDR2 (germline): LGHDT, YNNKEL (reference sequence). V lost 0 bases to trimming and J lost 3 bases; unmatched junction nucleotides: 6. The CDR3 runs to 16 residues. CDR3 DNA sequence: TGTGCCAGCAGCCAAGAGGGACAGGGATGGGGCTACGAGCAGTACTTC. Protein product: CASSQEGQGWGYEQYF.

This clonotype was counted many times. The V and J genes are TRBV7-2 and TRBJ2-2; no clear D gene. The V end was cut by 4 bases, the J end by 0 bases, with 9 bases between. The CDR3 length is 15 residues. Germline CDR1 and CDR2: SGHTA and FQGNSA. The CDR3 coding sequence is TGTGCCAGCAGCTCCCCGACAACGAACACCGGGGAGCTGTTTTTT. Amino acid sequence: CASSSPTTNTGELFF.

The rearrangement joins TRBV10-3 to TRBJ2-3, with 8 nucleotides matching TRBD2. From germline, CDR1 is ENHRY and CDR2 SYGVKD. This CDR3 has 16 residues. Trimming cost V 8 bases and J 3 bases; bases outside gene matches: 13. CDR3: CAILGLQAGVTDTQYF. The CDR3 DNA is TGTGCCATCCTGGGTTTACAAGCGGGAGTAACAGATACGCAGTATTTT.

This clonotype was counted only a few times. The chain joins TRBV5-6 to TRBJ2-5; D may correspond to TRBD1 or TRBD2 (5 bases each). V was trimmed by 4 bases and J by 0 bases, leaving 16 bases between them. Germline V gene data show CDR1 as SGHDT and CDR2 as YYEEEE. This CDR3 contains 16 residues. The CDR3 sequence: CASSESGRAYQETQYF. DNA of the CDR3: TGTGCCAGCAGCGAGTCAGGGAGAGCATACCAAGAGACCCAGTACTTC.

The J gene is TRBJ2-6, the V gene TRBV27, with D unresolved. V dropped 5 bases and J dropped 2 bases, with 7 bases sitting between them. This CDR3 has 14 residues. Germline V gene data show CDR1 as MNHEY and CDR2 as SMNVEV (reference sequence). Here the CDR3 reads CASSPSTGANVLTF. The DNA for the CDR3 is TGTGCCAGCAGTCCATCCACTGGGGCCAACGTCCTGACTTTC.

J is TRBJ2-3 and V is TRBV6-1; 15 nucleotides align to TRBD2. Germline CDR1 is MNHNS and CDR2 is SASEGT. The CDR3 runs to 18 residues. J was trimmed by 10 bases and V by 9 bases; bases with no gene match: 20. The CDR3 nucleotides are TGTGCCAGTATTCCGGGACTAGCGGGAGGCCCCACTCGGGAAGCGCAGTATTTT. Protein product: CASIPGLAGGPTREAQYF.